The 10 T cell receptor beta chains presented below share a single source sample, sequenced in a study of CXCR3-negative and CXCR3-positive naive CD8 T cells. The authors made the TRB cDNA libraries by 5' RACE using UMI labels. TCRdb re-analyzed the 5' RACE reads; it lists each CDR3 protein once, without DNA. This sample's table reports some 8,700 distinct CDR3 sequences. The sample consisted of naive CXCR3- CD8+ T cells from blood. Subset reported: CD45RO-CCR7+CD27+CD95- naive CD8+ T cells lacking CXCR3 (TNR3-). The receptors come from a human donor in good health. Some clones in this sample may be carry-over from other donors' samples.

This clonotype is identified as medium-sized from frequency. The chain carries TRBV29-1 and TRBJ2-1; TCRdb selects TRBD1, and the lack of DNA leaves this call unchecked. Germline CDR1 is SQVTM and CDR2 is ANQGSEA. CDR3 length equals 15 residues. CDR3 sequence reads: CSVEPGVISYNEQFF.

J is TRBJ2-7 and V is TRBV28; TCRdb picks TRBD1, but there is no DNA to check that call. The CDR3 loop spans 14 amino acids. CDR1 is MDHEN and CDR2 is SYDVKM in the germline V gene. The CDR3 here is CASSLGTVAYEQYF.

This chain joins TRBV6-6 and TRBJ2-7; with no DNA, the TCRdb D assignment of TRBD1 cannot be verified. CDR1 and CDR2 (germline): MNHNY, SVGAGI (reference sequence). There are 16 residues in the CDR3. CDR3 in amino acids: CASSYLTGGWSYEQYF.

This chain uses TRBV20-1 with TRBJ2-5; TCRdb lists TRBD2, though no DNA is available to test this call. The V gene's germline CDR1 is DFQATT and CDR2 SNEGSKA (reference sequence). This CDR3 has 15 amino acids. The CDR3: CSASGREPPLGTQYF.

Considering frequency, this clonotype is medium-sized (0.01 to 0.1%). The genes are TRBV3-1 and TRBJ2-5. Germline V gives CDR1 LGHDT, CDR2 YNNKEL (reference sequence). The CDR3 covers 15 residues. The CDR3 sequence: CASSQDAGSAETQYF.

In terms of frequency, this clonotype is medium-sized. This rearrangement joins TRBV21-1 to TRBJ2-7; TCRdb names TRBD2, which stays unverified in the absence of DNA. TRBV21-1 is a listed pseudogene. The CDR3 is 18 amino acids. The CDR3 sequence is CASSISAASGKSSYEQYF.

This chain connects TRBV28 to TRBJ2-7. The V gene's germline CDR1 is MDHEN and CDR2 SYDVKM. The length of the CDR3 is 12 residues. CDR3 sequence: CASRPRVGEQYF.

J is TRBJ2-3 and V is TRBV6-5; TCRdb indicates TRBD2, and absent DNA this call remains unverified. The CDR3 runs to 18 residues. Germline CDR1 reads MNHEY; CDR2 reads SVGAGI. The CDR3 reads CASSYESRASGSTDTQYF.

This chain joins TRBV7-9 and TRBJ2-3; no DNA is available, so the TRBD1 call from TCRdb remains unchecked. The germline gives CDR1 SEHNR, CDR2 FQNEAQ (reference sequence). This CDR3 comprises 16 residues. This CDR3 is CASRSRTGGGTDTQYF.

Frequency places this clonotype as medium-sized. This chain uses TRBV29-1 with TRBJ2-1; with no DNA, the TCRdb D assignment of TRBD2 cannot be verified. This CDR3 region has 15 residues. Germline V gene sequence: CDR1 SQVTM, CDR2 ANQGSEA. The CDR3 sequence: CSVARTSGVYNEQFF.